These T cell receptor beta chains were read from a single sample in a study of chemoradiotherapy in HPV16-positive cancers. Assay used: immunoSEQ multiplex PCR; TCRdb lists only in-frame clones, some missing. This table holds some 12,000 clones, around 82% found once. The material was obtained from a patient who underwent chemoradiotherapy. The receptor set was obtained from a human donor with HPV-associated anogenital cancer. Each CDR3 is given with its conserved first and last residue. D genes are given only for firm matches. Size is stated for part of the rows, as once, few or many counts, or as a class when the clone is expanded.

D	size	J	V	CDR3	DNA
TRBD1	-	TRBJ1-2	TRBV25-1	CASKGGTTINGYTF	TGTGCCAGCAAAGGGGGCACTACTATTAATGGCTACACCTTC
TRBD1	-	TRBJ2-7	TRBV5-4	CASSLEPGGAEQYF	TGTGCCAGCAGCTTGGAGCCAGGGGGCGCCGAGCAGTACTTC
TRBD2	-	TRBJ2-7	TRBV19	CASSIDPPGLARNEQYF	TGTGCCAGTAGTATAGACCCACCCGGACTAGCGCGAAACGAGCAGTACTTC
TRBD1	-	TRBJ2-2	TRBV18	CASSPFSGGNTGELFF	TGTGCCAGCTCACCATTTTCAGGGGGCAACACCGGGGAGCTGTTTTTT
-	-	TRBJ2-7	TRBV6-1	CASRPGRSYEQYF	TGTGCCAGCAGGCCGGGACGCTCCTACGAGCAGTACTTC
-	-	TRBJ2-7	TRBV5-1	CASSPHKPYEQYF	TGCGCCAGCAGCCCCCACAAGCCTTACGAGCAGTACTTC
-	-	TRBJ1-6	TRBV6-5	CASSYYDSPLHF	TGTGCCAGCAGTTACTATGATTCACCCCTCCACTTT
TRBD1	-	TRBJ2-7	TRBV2	CASREQGNSYEQYF	TGTGCCAGCAGGGAACAGGGGAACTCCTACGAGCAGTACTTC
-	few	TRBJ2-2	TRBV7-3	CASSTEGGNTGELFF	TGTGCCAGCAGCACGGAGGGGGGGAACACCGGGGAGCTGTTTTTT
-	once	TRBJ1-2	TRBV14	CASSQATANYGYTF	TGTGCCAGCAGCCAAGCCACAGCTAACTATGGCTACACCTTC
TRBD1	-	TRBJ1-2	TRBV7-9	CASSPGQGEFYGYTF	TGTGCCAGCAGCCCGGGACAGGGCGAATTCTATGGCTACACCTTC
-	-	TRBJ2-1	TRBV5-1	CASSPPTVYNEQFF	TGCGCCAGCAGCCCCCCGACAGTTTACAATGAGCAGTTCTTC
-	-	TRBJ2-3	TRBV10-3	CAISESPDTQYF	TGTGCCATCAGTGAGTCGCCCGATACGCAGTATTTT
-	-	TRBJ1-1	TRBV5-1	CASSLSMNTEAFF	TGCGCCAGCAGCTTGTCCATGAACACTGAAGCTTTCTTT
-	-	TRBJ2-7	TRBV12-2	CASRFLAGGPYEQYF	TGTGCAAGTCGCTTTCTAGCGGGGGGCCCCTACGAGCAGTACTTC
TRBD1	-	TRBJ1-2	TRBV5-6	CASSHLGTGGGGYTF	TGTGCCAGCAGCCATCTGGGGACAGGGGGTGGTGGCTACACCTTC
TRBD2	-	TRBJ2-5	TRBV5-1	CASSLDAGRVETQYF	TGCGCCAGCAGCTTGGATGCAGGGAGGGTAGAGACCCAGTACTTC
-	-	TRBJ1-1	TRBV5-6	CASSFFRQSVAEAFF	TGTGCCAGCAGCTTCTTTCGACAGTCCGTCGCTGAAGCTTTCTTT
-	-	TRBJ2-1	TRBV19	CASSNGIYNEQFF	TGTGCCAGTAGCAACGGGATATACAATGAGCAGTTCTTC
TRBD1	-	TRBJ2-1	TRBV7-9	CASSLDNRGSRNNEQFF	TGTGCCAGCAGCTTGGACAACAGGGGATCCCGAAACAATGAGCAGTTCTTC
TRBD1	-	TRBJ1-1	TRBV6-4	CASSEAQGARVAFF	TGTGCCAGCAGTGAGGCACAGGGGGCGCGTGTAGCTTTCTTT
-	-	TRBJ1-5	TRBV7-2	CASSSEGTNQPQHF	TGTGCCAGCAGCTCCGAGGGGACGAATCAGCCCCAGCATTTT
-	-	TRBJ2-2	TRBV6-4	CASRSNANTGELFF	TGTGCCAGCAGAAGCAATGCGAACACCGGGGAGCTGTTTTTT
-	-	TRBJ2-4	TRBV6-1	CSTGNGNIQYF	TGTTCCACAGGGAATGGGAACATTCAGTACTTC
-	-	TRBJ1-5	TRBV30	CAWSVNFRYGQPQHF	TGTGCCTGGAGTGTTAATTTTCGCTATGGACAGCCCCAGCATTTT
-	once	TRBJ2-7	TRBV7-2	CASSLNGGGAFEQYF	TGTGCCAGCAGCCTTAACGGCGGAGGAGCCTTCGAGCAGTACTTC
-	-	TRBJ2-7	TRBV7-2	CASSRSGAEVQYF	TGTGCCAGCAGCCGCAGCGGTGCTGAGGTGCAGTACTTC